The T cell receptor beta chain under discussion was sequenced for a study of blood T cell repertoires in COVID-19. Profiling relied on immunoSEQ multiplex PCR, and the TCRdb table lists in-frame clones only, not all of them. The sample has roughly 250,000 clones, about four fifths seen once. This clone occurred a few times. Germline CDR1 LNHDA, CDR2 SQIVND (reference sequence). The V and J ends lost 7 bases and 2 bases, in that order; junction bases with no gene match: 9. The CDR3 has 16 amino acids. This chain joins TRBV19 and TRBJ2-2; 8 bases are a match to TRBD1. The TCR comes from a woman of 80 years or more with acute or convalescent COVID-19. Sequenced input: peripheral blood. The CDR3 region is CASTPRGQANTGELFF. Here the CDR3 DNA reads TGTGCCAGTACCCCTCGGGGACAGGCAAACACCGGGGAGCTGTTTTTT.